Described below is a single TCR beta chain sequence and its context. The antigen remains unidentified. Unique molecular identifiers were present on the cDNA, which also gained a universal primer site by template switching. TCRdb ran MiXCR on the 5' RACE reads and lists one entry per CDR3 protein. The sample shows a few hundred thousand distinct CDR3 sequences, roughly 13% of them seen only once. This entry comes from a study of identical twins. General study points: Twins shared out-of-frame alpha sequences with excess low generation probability. For cord blood, abundant beta clonotypes had fewer insertions, unlike memory repertoires, which showed none. Compared with models, monozygotic twins showed more out-of-frame TCR alpha sharing.

This sample was shared with a second study, whose subject was yellow fever vaccine responses in identical twins.

Sequencing was performed on memory (CD45RO+) T cells sorted from blood. The sequence was collected from a woman aged 18 to 35 in good health.

CDR3 in DNA: TGTGCCAGCAGCCTGGATAAGACCCAGTACTTC. It is translated as CASSLDKTQYF. This sequence joins TRBV7-2 and TRBJ2-5; unclear D gene. Germline-derived CDR1 and CDR2 are SGHTA and FQGNSA. This CDR3 has 11 residues. V lost 5 bases, J lost 6 bases, and 7 bases lay in between.